A single sample is the source of the 25 T cell receptor beta chains below, sequenced in a study of T cell repertoires in cytomegalovirus infection. Each CDR3 protein is one row after TCRdb ran MiXCR on the reads. Among about 320,000 distinct CDR3 sequences, over 7.5% were seen once, and the ten largest hold approximately 4.5%. The sequenced sample consisted of PBMCs. The receptor set was obtained from a human donor in good health (CMV status not recorded). Some clones in this sample may be carry-over from other donors' samples.

Worth noting for this clonotype: At one end, the junction sequence differs from germline, possibly due to a read error. This sequence joins TRBV4-1 and TRBJ1-2; D might be TRBD1 (6 bases). The germline CDR1 and CDR2 sequences are MGHRA and YSYEKL. The CDR3 is 14 residues long. CDR3 loop: CASSQGGVGYGYTF. The CDR3 nucleotides read TGTGCCAGCAGCCAAGGGGGGGTAGGGTATGGCTACACCTTC.

This clonotype came up a few times. The chain links TRBV25-1 to TRBJ1-2, with D tentatively TRBD1 (5 bases). Trimming shortened V by 2 bases and J by 4 bases, and 17 bases separated the two germline ends. Germline CDR1 reads MGHDK; CDR2 reads SYGVNS. The CDR3 length is 16 residues. Here the CDR3 DNA reads TGTGCCAGCAGTGAAGGGAAAGGGGCGGGAGGCTATGGCTACACCTTC. Translated, it gives CASSEGKGAGGYGYTF.

This clonotype has at least ten counts. CDR3 bases: TGTGCCAGTTTTGGGGGGAGGACGTATCAGCCCCAGCATTTT. Translating gives CASFGGRTYQPQHF. V is TRBV19 and J is TRBJ1-5, with D maybe TRBD1 (5 bases). V was pared by 8 bases and J by 5 bases, with 16 bases between. The CDR3 consists of 14 residues. Germline V gene sequence: CDR1 LNHDA, CDR2 SQIVND (reference sequence).

The chain joins TRBV6-5 to TRBJ2-7; 7 bases fit TRBD1. The CDR3 totals 15 residues. CDR1 and CDR2 (germline): MNHEY, SVGAGI. J lost 7 bases, V lost 0 bases, and 9 bases had no gene match. CDR3 residues: CASSYSAQGLREQYF. The CDR3 bases are TGTGCCAGCAGTTACTCGGCACAGGGGTTGAGGGAGCAGTACTTC.

This clonotype was seen many times. The J gene is TRBJ2-7, the V gene TRBV7-2; perhaps TRBD2 as D (5 bases). CDR1 is SGHTA and CDR2 is FQGNSA in the germline V gene. This CDR3 is built from 15 residues. V was trimmed by 2 bases and J by 2 bases, leaving 13 bases between them. CDR3 residues: CASSLSGRAPYEQYF. In DNA, the CDR3 is TGTGCCAGCAGCTTATCTGGGCGGGCGCCCTACGAGCAGTACTTC.

This clonotype appeared a few times. The chain links TRBV11-2 to TRBJ2-5; D may be TRBD2 (6 bases). The V gene lost 3 bases and the J gene lost 2 bases, with 16 bases spanning the gap. The CDR3 length is 16 residues. Germline loops: CDR1 SGHAT, CDR2 FQNNGV. The CDR3 DNA is TGTGCCAGCAGCTTTCTTCTCGGGGCGGGACAAGAGACCCAGTACTTC. Translation: CASSFLLGAGQETQYF.

The chain combines TRBV7-3 with TRBJ1-4; possibly TRBD1 for D (5 bases). Trimming cost V 1 base and J 8 bases, with 8 bases left between them. CDR3 length: 13 amino acids. Germline V gene data show CDR1 as SGHTA and CDR2 as FQGTGA. CDR3 region: CASSLNGGEKLFF. In nucleotides, the CDR3 is TGTGCCAGCAGCTTAAACGGGGGAGAAAAACTGTTTTTT.

This clonotype came up many times. The DNA of the CDR3 is TGTGCCAGCAGTTACTCGAGGGCAGCGGGAGGACCCTACGAGCAGTACTTC. This sequence encodes CASSYSRAAGGPYEQYF. V usage is TRBV6-5 and J usage is TRBJ2-7; 9 bases agree with TRBD2. This CDR3 is built from 17 residues. CDR1 is MNHEY and CDR2 is SVGAGI in the germline V gene. V shed 0 bases, J shed 2 bases, and the junction held 8 bases outside the gene matches.

There are many counts of this clonotype. The chain uses TRBV7-2 and TRBJ2-3; tentatively, D is TRBD2 (6 bases). Trimming removed 10 bases at V and 0 bases at J, with 20 bases between. This CDR3 has 16 residues. CDR1 and CDR2 (germline): SGHTA, FQGNSA. CDR3 in DNA: TGTGCCACCGAGGAGGTGGGGGGAACTAGCACAGATACGCAGTATTTT. Its translation: CATEEVGGTSTDTQYF.

This clonotype was observed many times. DNA for the CDR3: TGTGCCAGCAGCTCACAAACAGGTTTCTACGAGCAGTACTTC. As protein: CASSSQTGFYEQYF. This sequence joins TRBV7-2 and TRBJ2-7; perhaps TRBD1 as D (5 bases). CDR3 length: 14 residues. Germline values: CDR1 SGHTA, CDR2 FQGNSA. Deletions cut 4 bases from V and 3 bases from J, with 13 bases between.

The chain recombines TRBV12-3 or TRBV12-4 with TRBJ1-5, with 7 nucleotides matching TRBD1. The CDR3 runs 15 residues. J lost 2 bases, V lost 7 bases, and 8 bases had no gene match. The CDR3 region is CASKNRGEGNQPQHF. CDR3 nucleotide sequence: TGTGCCAGCAAAAACAGGGGTGAGGGCAATCAGCCCCAGCATTTT.

This clonotype was detected many times. The rearrangement links TRBV6-2 or TRBV6-3 to TRBJ2-6; either TRBD1 or TRBD2 may supply D (5 bases each). V was cut by 4 bases and J by 0 bases, with 10 bases left in between. Germline assignment: CDR1 MNHEY and CDR2 SVGEGT. The CDR3 is 16 residues long. CDR3: CASSWPGSSGANVLTF. CDR3 coding DNA: TGTGCCAGCAGTTGGCCAGGGAGCTCTGGGGCCAACGTCCTGACTTTC.

CDR3 region: CSAPPRTVAKNIQYF. The CDR3 region has the DNA TGCAGTGCTCCACCGAGGACAGTGGCCAAAAACATTCAGTACTTC. The chain has TRBV20-1 and TRBJ2-4, with D tentatively TRBD1 (6 bases). V was clipped by 5 bases and J by 1 base, with 15 bases between them. The CDR3 runs 15 residues. The germline V gene has CDR1 DFQATT and CDR2 SNEGSKA (reference sequence).

The J gene is TRBJ2-3, the V gene TRBV10-3; TRBD2 matches at 7 bases. V lost 10 bases, J lost 8 bases, and 6 bases stayed unmatched. The CDR3 consists of 11 residues. Germline V CDR1 and CDR2: ENHRY, SYGVKD. CDR3 region: CATRTGGTQYF. In nucleotides, the CDR3 is TGTGCCACCCGGACGGGGGGTACGCAGTATTTT.

The chain joins TRBV30 to TRBJ1-5, with TRBD1 as a possible D gene (5 bases). Germline CDR1 reads GTSNPN; CDR2 reads SVGIG (reference sequence). With 3 bases removed from V and 4 bases from J, the gap between germline ends came to 10 bases. This CDR3 has 13 residues. CDR3 residues: CAWSRAQNQPQHF. CDR3 sequence (DNA): TGTGCCTGGAGCAGGGCCCAAAATCAGCCCCAGCATTTT. The entire variable domain, with the rest obtained from reference TRBV30 and TRBJ1-5, is as follows: SQTIHQWPATLVQPVGSPLSLECTVEGTSNPNLYWYRQAAGRGLQLLFYSVGIGQISSEVPQNLSASRPQDRQFILSSKKLLLSDSGFYLCAWSRAQNQPQHFGDGTRLSIL.

This clonotype showed up just a few times. This sequence joins TRBV27 and TRBJ2-2; D gene unclear. Trimming left V 2 bases short and J 1 base short, with 5 bases between. This CDR3 comprises 14 residues. The germline V gene has CDR1 MNHEY and CDR2 SMNVEV (reference sequence). The CDR3 coding sequence is TGTGCCAGCAGTTTAATTTGGAACACCGGGGAGCTGTTTTTT. Its protein product is CASSLIWNTGELFF.

Note on this clonotype: One end of the junction varies from germline; a read error may be responsible. The chain is built from TRBV7-9 and TRBJ2-2, with D possibly matching TRBD1 (6 bases). This CDR3 contains 14 residues. Germline CDR1 and CDR2: SEHNR and FQNEAQ (reference sequence). This chain's CDR3 is CASSLIRDTGKLFF. CDR3 coding DNA: TGTGCCAGCAGCTTAATTAGGGACACCGGGAAGCTGTTTTTT.

This clonotype was found a few times. This sequence joins TRBV25-1 and TRBJ2-2, with no clear D. CDR1 and CDR2 (germline): MGHDK, SYGVNS. The CDR3 is made up of 16 amino acids. The V gene lost 2 bases and the J gene lost 4 bases, with 14 bases spanning the gap. The CDR3 DNA follows: TGTGCCAGCAGTGAACGATATCCGCCCGGCACCGGGGAGCTGTTTTTT. This encodes CASSERYPPGTGELFF.

V usage is TRBV7-6 and J usage is TRBJ1-1; D unclear. Germline CDR1 and CDR2: SGHVS and FNYEAQ. CDR3 length equals 16 residues. V was shortened by 5 bases and J by 4 bases, with 20 bases between the two germline ends. The CDR3 region is CASSPRGRLRATEAFF. The CDR3 region has the DNA TGTGCCAGCAGCCCCAGAGGTCGGCTCCGGGCCACTGAAGCTTTCTTT. Combining the CDR3 with reference TRBV7-6 and TRBJ1-1 gives the whole variable domain GAGVSQSPRYKVTKRGQDVALRCDPISGHVSLYWYRQALGQGPEFLTYFNYEAQQDKSGLPNDRFSAERPEGSISTLTIQRTEQRDSAMYRCASSPRGRLRATEAFFGQGTRLTVV.

V and J are TRBV2 and TRBJ2-7; 12 bases are a match to TRBD2. The CDR3 has 16 amino acids. With 6 bases clipped from V and 0 bases from J, the junction kept 6 bases outside the gene matches. The germline V gene has CDR1 SNHLY and CDR2 FYNNEI. The CDR3 spells CASRRLAGAYSYEQYF. CDR3 DNA sequence: TGTGCCAGCAGAAGACTAGCGGGGGCCTACTCCTACGAGCAGTACTTC.

This clonotype was observed a handful of times. The chain couples TRBV9 to TRBJ2-2; 10 nucleotides agree with TRBD2. The V and J ends lost 0 bases and 2 bases, in that order; junction bases with no gene match: 1. From germline, CDR1 is SGDLS and CDR2 YYNGEE. CDR3 length equals 16 residues. The CDR3 DNA follows: TGTGCCAGCAGCGTAGTAGCGGGGGGTAACACCGGGGAGCTGTTTTTT. Translation gives CASSVVAGGNTGELFF.

There are a few counts of this clonotype. The chain joins TRBV7-8 to TRBJ2-4; 15 bases line up with TRBD2. This CDR3 comprises 18 residues. Per the germline V gene, CDR1 is SGHVS and CDR2 is FQNEAQ. V trimming: 5 bases; J trimming: 8 bases; junction bases outside the gene matches: 13. The CDR3 reads CASSMRTSGRAPRDIQYF. The CDR3 nucleotides read TGTGCCAGCAGCATGAGGACTAGCGGGAGGGCCCCACGGGACATTCAGTACTTC.

V usage is TRBV6-6 and J usage is TRBJ1-6; D perhaps matches TRBD1 (5 bases). Germline CDR1 and CDR2: MNHNY and SVGAGI (reference sequence). V was trimmed by 8 bases and J by 6 bases, leaving 14 bases between them. This CDR3 contains 14 residues. In nucleotides, the CDR3 is TGTGCCAGCTGGATTAGGGACTCTAATTCACCCCTCCACTTT. Encoded protein: CASWIRDSNSPLHF.

This clonotype was found many times. The chain joins TRBV12-3 or TRBV12-4 to TRBJ2-1; 12 bases line up with TRBD2. The CDR3 totals 15 residues. The junction had 9 bases not matched to a gene; V was cut back by 3 bases and J by 12 bases. Here the CDR3 DNA reads TGTGCCAGCAGTTTTCTACTAGCGGGGGGATTTGGGCAGTTCTTC. Its protein product is CASSFLLAGGFGQFF.

This clonotype was detected many times. The genes are TRBV6-1 and TRBJ2-1; 7 bases fit TRBD2. Germline V CDR1 and CDR2: MNHNS, SASEGT. The CDR3 covers 17 residues. V lost 5 bases and J lost 2; bases outside the gene matches: 12. This CDR3 reads CASSTASGRATYNEQFF. The CDR3, as DNA: TGTGCCAGCAGTACCGCTAGCGGACGTGCGACCTACAATGAGCAGTTCTTC.